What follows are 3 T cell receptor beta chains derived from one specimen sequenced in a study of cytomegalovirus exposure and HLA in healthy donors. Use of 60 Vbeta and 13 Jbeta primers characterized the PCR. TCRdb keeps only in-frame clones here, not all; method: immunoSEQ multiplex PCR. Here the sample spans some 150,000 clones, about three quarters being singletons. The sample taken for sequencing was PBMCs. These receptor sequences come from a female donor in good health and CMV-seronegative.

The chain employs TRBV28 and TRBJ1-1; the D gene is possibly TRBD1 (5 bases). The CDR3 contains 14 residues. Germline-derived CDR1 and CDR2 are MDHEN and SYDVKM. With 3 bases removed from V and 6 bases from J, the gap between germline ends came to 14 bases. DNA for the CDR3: TGTGCCAGCAGTTTGGGCAGGGTACTTGCTGAAGCTTTCTTT. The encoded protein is CASSLGRVLAEAFF.

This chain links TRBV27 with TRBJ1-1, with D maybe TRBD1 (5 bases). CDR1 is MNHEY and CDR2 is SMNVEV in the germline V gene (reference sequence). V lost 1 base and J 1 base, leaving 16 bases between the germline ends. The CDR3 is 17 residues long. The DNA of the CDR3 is TGTGCCAGCAGTTTATGGCCCAGGGATATAGCGAACACTGAAGCTTTCTTT. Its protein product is CASSLWPRDIANTEAFF.

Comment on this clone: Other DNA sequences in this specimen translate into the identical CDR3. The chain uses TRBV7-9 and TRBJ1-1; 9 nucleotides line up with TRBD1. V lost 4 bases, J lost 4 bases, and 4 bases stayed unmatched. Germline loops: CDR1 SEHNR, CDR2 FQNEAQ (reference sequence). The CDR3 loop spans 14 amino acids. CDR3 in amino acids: CASSSRQGGTEAFF. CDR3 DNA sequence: TGTGCCAGCAGCTCTCGACAGGGGGGCACTGAAGCTTTCTTT.